This T cell receptor (beta chain) was identified in a study of blood T cell repertoires in COVID-19. Across the whole study: T cells, B-cell-depleted T cells, or PBMCs provided the cDNA or gDNA that served as material.

The CDR3 is 14 residues long. V lost 3 bases to trimming and J lost 5 bases, with 9 bases between them. The V gene's germline CDR1 is SGHKS and CDR2 YYEKEE (reference sequence). Original methodology: Researchers report that nucleated cell counts were estimated from reference gene primer amplification. Sequencing used immunoSEQ multiplex PCR; TCRdb keeps in-frame clones, though not all of them. Clonal size and the V and J genes are those of that table, whereas D and trimming came from the DNA. Among under 200,000 clones, approximately 91% were seen once, and the ten largest hold 2% to 3%. The specimen was peripheral blood. This receptor was taken from a man younger than 35 with acute or convalescent COVID-19. The chain has TRBV5-5 and TRBJ1-6; TRBD1 is a possible D gene (6 bases). The CDR3 is CASSYGQNNSPLHF. The CDR3, as DNA: TGTGCCAGCAGCTACGGACAGAATAATTCACCCCTCCACTTT.